The rows below give T cell receptor beta chains drawn from one sample of a study of blood T cell repertoires in COVID-19. Produced via immunoSEQ multiplex PCR; TCRdb's table is partial and in-frame only. The sample holds about 220,000 clones; around 84% are singletons and the top ten take roughly 6.2%. Input material: PBMCs or T cells enriched from blood (not recorded which). The receptors derive from a woman aged 40 to 55 who had recovered from COVID-19. The CDR3 runs from the conserved cysteine through the conserved F or W. The order of the fields is CDR3 DNA, CDR3 protein, V gene, J gene, D gene, clone size. D genes are given only for firm matches. A clone size is listed for some rows: how often the clone was seen (once, few, many), or a class if it is expanded.

CDR3nt: TGCGCCAGCAGCTACCAACAGGACACTGAAGCTTTCTTT; CDR3aa: CASSYQQDTEAFF; v_gene: TRBV5-1; j_gene: TRBJ1-1; d_gene: -; abundance: -
CDR3nt: TGTGCCAGCAGCCCACGGAGACAGCTCATTTACAATGAGCAGTTCTTC; CDR3aa: CASSPRRQLIYNEQFF; v_gene: TRBV9; j_gene: TRBJ2-1; d_gene: -; abundance: -
CDR3nt: TGCGCCAGCAGCCTCAGAGGGTCACCCCTCCACTTT; CDR3aa: CASSLRGSPLHF; v_gene: TRBV4-1; j_gene: TRBJ1-6; d_gene: -; abundance: -
CDR3nt: TGTGCCAGCTCACAATCAGGGGGGAGCCGGTTGGAGCAGTTCTTC; CDR3aa: CASSQSGGSRLEQFF; v_gene: TRBV18; j_gene: TRBJ2-1; d_gene: -; abundance: -
CDR3nt: TGTGCCAGTAGCAGCGAACAACCGGACAGGGGGCATGGCTACACCTTC; CDR3aa: CASSSEQPDRGHGYTF; v_gene: TRBV19; j_gene: TRBJ1-2; d_gene: TRBD1; abundance: -
CDR3nt: TGTGCCATCAGTGAGTTAGAGGGTCAAAAACTGTTTTTT; CDR3aa: CAISELEGQKLFF; v_gene: TRBV10-3; j_gene: TRBJ1-4; d_gene: -; abundance: -
CDR3nt: TGTGCCAGCAGTTACTCCACACTAGCGGGTAATGAGCAGTTCTTC; CDR3aa: CASSYSTLAGNEQFF; v_gene: TRBV6-5; j_gene: TRBJ2-1; d_gene: TRBD2; abundance: few
CDR3nt: TGTGCCAGCAGCTTAAAACTAGCGGGAGAGGGTTTGAATGAGCAGTTCTTC; CDR3aa: CASSLKLAGEGLNEQFF; v_gene: TRBV11-3; j_gene: TRBJ2-1; d_gene: TRBD2; abundance: -
CDR3nt: TGTGCCAGCTCACCAGGGCGGAACACCGGGGAGCTGTTTTTT; CDR3aa: CASSPGRNTGELFF; v_gene: TRBV18; j_gene: TRBJ2-2; d_gene: -; abundance: once
CDR3nt: TGTGCCAGCAGTTTGGAGGGATGGGCGGGAACCAATGAGCAGTTCTTC; CDR3aa: CASSLEGWAGTNEQFF; v_gene: TRBV7-2; j_gene: TRBJ2-1; d_gene: -; abundance: few
CDR3nt: TGTGCCAGCAGCCCTACAGGGTTTCTTTATGGCTACACCTTC; CDR3aa: CASSPTGFLYGYTF; v_gene: TRBV7-2; j_gene: TRBJ1-2; d_gene: -; abundance: -
CDR3nt: TGTGCCAGCTCACCAGTCAGCCTTAGCGGGAGCACAGATACGCAGTATTTT; CDR3aa: CASSPVSLSGSTDTQYF; v_gene: TRBV18; j_gene: TRBJ2-3; d_gene: TRBD2; abundance: once
CDR3nt: TGTGCCAGCAGTTATACAGGGGGGAACACTGAAGCTTTCTTT; CDR3aa: CASSYTGGNTEAFF; v_gene: TRBV6-2/TRBV6-3; j_gene: TRBJ1-1; d_gene: TRBD1; abundance: -
CDR3nt: TGCAGCGTTTGGACAGAGAACACTGAAGCTTTCTTT; CDR3aa: CSVWTENTEAFF; v_gene: TRBV29-1; j_gene: TRBJ1-1; d_gene: -; abundance: -
CDR3nt: TGTGCCAGTAGTATAACTAGCTACAATGAGCAGTTCTTC; CDR3aa: CASSITSYNEQFF; v_gene: TRBV19; j_gene: TRBJ2-1; d_gene: -; abundance: -
CDR3nt: TGTGCCAGCAGTCTCACCGACAGAACTGGGGCCAACGTCCTGACTTTC; CDR3aa: CASSLTDRTGANVLTF; v_gene: TRBV6-4; j_gene: TRBJ2-6; d_gene: -; abundance: -
CDR3nt: TGTGCCAGCAGTGACAGGGGCTATGGCTACACCTTC; CDR3aa: CASSDRGYGYTF; v_gene: TRBV6-4; j_gene: TRBJ1-2; d_gene: -; abundance: -